Listed below are T cell receptor beta chains from one sample, sequenced in a study of cytomegalovirus exposure and HLA in healthy donors. The repertoire was sequenced with immunoSEQ multiplex PCR; TCRdb's copy has only in-frame clones and lacks some. Reported are under 200,000 clones; the ten largest clones contain about 6%. The sequenced sample consisted of PBMCs. Receptors originate from a man under 40 in good health and CMV-seronegative. The CDR3 runs from the conserved cysteine through the conserved F or W. The order of the fields is V gene, J gene, D gene, CDR3 protein, CDR3 DNA. The D gene is left open where the match is weak.

TRBV7-8	TRBJ1-1	TRBD1	CASSFWTGVNTEAFF	TGTGCCAGCAGCTTCTGGACAGGGGTGAACACTGAAGCTTTCTTT
TRBV4-3	TRBJ2-5	NA	CASSQGVGRAGAQYF	TGCGCCAGCAGCCAAGGTGTGGGACGTGCAGGGGCCCAGTACTTC
TRBV7-9	TRBJ1-5	TRBD1	CASSPGTGRQPQHF	TGTGCCAGCAGCCCCGGGACAGGGCGTCAGCCCCAGCATTTT
TRBV27	TRBJ1-3	NA	CASTGGGNTIYF	TGTGCCAGCACAGGAGGTGGAAACACCATATATTTT
TRBV18	TRBJ1-1	NA	CASSPRTVGNTEAFF	TGTGCCAGCTCACCGAGGACAGTCGGAAACACTGAAGCTTTCTTT
TRBV5-1	TRBJ2-7	NA	CASSLAKDSINSYEQYF	TGCGCCAGCAGCTTGGCCAAAGATAGTATAAACTCCTACGAGCAGTACTTC
TRBV4-2	TRBJ2-5	TRBD2	CASSPSGGAQETQYF	TGTGCCAGCAGCCCTAGCGGGGGGGCACAAGAGACCCAGTACTTC
TRBV9	TRBJ1-2	NA	CASRVTGSGYGYTF	TGTGCCAGCAGAGTTACAGGGTCGGGCTATGGCTACACCTTC
TRBV7-9	TRBJ2-2	NA	CASSLATRDTGELFF	TGTGCCAGCAGCTTAGCGACTAGGGACACCGGGGAGCTGTTTTTT
TRBV10-1	TRBJ2-2	TRBD2	CASSDPSSGKGTGELFF	TGCGCCAGCAGTGATCCTTCTAGCGGGAAAGGCACCGGGGAGCTGTTTTTT
TRBV7-6	TRBJ2-3	TRBD2	CASSYGREGQADTQYF	TGTGCCAGCAGCTATGGGCGGGAGGGCCAAGCAGATACGCAGTATTTT
TRBV15	TRBJ2-7	TRBD2	CATSRGRKVAGALAYEQYF	TGTGCCACCAGCAGAGGGAGAAAGGTAGCGGGAGCCCTTGCCTACGAGCAGTACTTC
TRBV10-3	TRBJ2-2	NA	CAIRTGRTGELFF	TGTGCCATCAGAACAGGCCGAACCGGGGAGCTGTTTTTT
TRBV19	TRBJ2-2	NA	CASSIQTGELFF	TGTGCCAGTAGTATTCAGACCGGGGAGCTGTTTTTT
TRBV10-3	TRBJ1-5	TRBD1	CAISVEGANQPQHF	TGTGCCATCAGTGTGGAGGGGGCCAATCAGCCCCAGCATTTT
TRBV19	TRBJ2-7	TRBD2	CASSIASGSSYEQYF	TGTGCCAGTAGTATAGCAAGCGGGAGCTCCTACGAGCAGTACTTC
TRBV5-1	TRBJ2-4	NA	CASGEEGDIQYF	TGCGCCAGCGGGGAAGAGGGTGACATTCAGTACTTC
TRBV9	TRBJ2-7	TRBD2	CASSVVAGGPSDEQYF	TGTGCCAGCAGCGTAGTGGCGGGAGGGCCCTCGGACGAGCAGTACTTC
TRBV7-2	TRBJ2-7	NA	CASSQRQGEQYF	TGTGCCAGCAGCCAGCGCCAGGGCGAGCAGTACTTC
TRBV9	TRBJ1-2	TRBD1	CASSVAERDRDYGYTF	TGTGCCAGCAGCGTGGCCGAACGGGACAGGGACTATGGCTACACCTTC
TRBV7-3	TRBJ2-5	NA	CASSFQGFGETQYF	TGTGCCAGCAGCTTCCAGGGTTTTGGAGAGACCCAGTACTTC
TRBV30	TRBJ1-2	NA	CAWDSPNYGYTF	TGTGCCTGGGACAGTCCTAACTATGGCTACACCTTC
TRBV6-1	TRBJ1-1	NA	CASSGAPGYTEAFF	TGTGCCAGCAGCGGCGCTCCAGGGTACACTGAAGCTTTCTTT
TRBV5-1	TRBJ2-1	TRBD2	CASSLRLAGVDEQFF	TGCGCCAGCAGCTTGCGGCTAGCGGGAGTCGATGAGCAGTTCTTC
TRBV18	TRBJ1-3	NA	CASSPQRRPGNTIYF	TGTGCCAGCTCACCACAAAGGAGACCTGGAAACACCATATATTTT
TRBV5-4	TRBJ1-2	TRBD1	CASSLDRGLYGYTF	TGTGCCAGCAGCTTGGACAGGGGGCTTTATGGCTACACCTTC
TRBV6-1	TRBJ2-3	NA	CASNGGNTDTQYF	TGTGCCAGCAACGGAGGGAACACAGATACGCAGTATTTT
TRBV5-1	TRBJ2-5	NA	CASSLAAGKETQYF	TGCGCCAGCAGCTTGGCGGCAGGAAAAGAGACCCAGTACTTC
TRBV11-2	TRBJ1-3	NA	CASSLASGAGNTIYF	TGTGCCAGCAGCTTAGCGAGCGGGGCTGGAAACACCATATATTTT
TRBV7-9	TRBJ1-1	TRBD1	CASSPRATGGAKGEAFF	TGTGCCAGCAGCCCTCGGGCGACAGGGGGCGCGAAAGGTGAAGCTTTCTTT
TRBV5-1	TRBJ2-7	TRBD1	CASSSSTGKNYEQYF	TGCGCCAGCAGCTCATCGACAGGGAAAAACTACGAGCAGTACTTC
TRBV7-7	TRBJ2-5	NA	CASSPISDRGRETQYF	TGTGCCAGCAGCCCAATATCCGACCGGGGTCGGGAGACCCAGTACTTC
TRBV25-1	TRBJ1-1	NA	CASSDFEVTEAFF	TGTGCCAGCAGTGATTTCGAGGTTACGGAAGCTTTCTTT
TRBV28	TRBJ1-2	NA	CASYPPTGFYTF	TGTGCCAGCTACCCCCCGACAGGTTTCTACACCTTC
TRBV19	TRBJ2-7	TRBD1	CASTQTGEFYEQYF	TGTGCCAGCACCCAGACAGGGGAGTTCTACGAGCAGTACTTC